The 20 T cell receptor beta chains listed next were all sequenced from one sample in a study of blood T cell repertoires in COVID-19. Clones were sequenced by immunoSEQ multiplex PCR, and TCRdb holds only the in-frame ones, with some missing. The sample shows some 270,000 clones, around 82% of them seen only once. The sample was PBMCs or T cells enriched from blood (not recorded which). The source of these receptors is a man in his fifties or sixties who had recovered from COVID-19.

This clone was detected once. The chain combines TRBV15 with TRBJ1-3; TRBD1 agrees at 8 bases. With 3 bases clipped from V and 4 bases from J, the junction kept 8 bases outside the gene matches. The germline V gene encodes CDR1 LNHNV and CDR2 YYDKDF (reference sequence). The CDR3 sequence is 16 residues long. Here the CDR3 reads CATSSRQGLLGNTIYF. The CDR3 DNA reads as TGTGCCACCAGCAGCAGACAGGGGTTGTTGGGAAACACCATATATTTT.

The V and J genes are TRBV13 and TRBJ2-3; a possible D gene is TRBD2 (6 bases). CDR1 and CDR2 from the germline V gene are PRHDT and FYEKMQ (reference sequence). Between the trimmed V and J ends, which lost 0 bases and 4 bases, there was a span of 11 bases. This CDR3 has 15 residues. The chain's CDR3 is CASSLGRGSADTQYF. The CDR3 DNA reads TGTGCCAGCAGCTTAGGCCGGGGGAGCGCAGATACGCAGTATTTT. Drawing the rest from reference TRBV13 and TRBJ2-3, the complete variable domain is AAGVIQSPRHLIKEKRETATLKCYPIPRHDTVYWYQQGPGQDPQFLISFYEKMQSDKGSIPDRFSAQQFSDYHSELNMSSLELGDSALYFCASSLGRGSADTQYFGPGTRLTVL.

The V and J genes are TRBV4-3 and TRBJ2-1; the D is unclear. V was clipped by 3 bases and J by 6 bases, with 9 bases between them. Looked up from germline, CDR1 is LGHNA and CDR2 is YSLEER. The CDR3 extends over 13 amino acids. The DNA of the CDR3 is TGCGCCAGCAGCCAGGAGAACACCAATGAGCAGTTCTTC. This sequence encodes CASSQENTNEQFF.

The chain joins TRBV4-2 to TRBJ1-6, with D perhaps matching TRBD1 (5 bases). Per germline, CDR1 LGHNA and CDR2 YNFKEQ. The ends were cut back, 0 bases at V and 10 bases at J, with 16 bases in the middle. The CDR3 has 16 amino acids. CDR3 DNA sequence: TGTGCCAGCAGCCAAGATCCACCCCCCGGGGGGTCACCCCTCCACTTT. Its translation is CASSQDPPPGGSPLHF.

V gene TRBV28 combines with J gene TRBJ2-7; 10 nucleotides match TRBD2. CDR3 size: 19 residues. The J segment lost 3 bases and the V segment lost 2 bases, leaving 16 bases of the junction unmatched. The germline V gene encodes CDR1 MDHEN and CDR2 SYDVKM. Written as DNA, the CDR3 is TGTGCCAGCAGTTTACCCGGGACACCTGCTGGACTAGCGGACTACGAGCAGTACTTC. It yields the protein CASSLPGTPAGLADYEQYF. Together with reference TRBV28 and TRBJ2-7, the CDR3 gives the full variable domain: DVKVTQSSRYLVKRTGEKVFLECVQDMDHENMFWYRQDPGLGLRLIYFSYDVKMKEKGDIPEGYSVSREKKERFSLILESASTNQTSMYLCASSLPGTPAGLADYEQYFGPGTRLTVT.

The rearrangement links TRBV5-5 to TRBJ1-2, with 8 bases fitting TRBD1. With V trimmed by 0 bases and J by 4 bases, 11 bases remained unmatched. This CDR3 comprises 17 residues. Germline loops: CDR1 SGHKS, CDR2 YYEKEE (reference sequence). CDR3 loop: CASSLGLSGGIGYGYTF. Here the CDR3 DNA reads TGTGCCAGCAGCTTGGGTCTCTCAGGGGGCATTGGCTATGGCTACACCTTC. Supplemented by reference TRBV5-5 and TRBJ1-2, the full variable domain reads DAGVTQSPTHLIKTRGQQVTLRCSPISGHKSVSWYQQVLGQGPQFIFQYYEKEERGRGNFPDRFSARQFPNYSSELNVNALLLGDSALYLCASSLGLSGGIGYGYTFGSGTRLTVV.

Here the CDR3 reads CASSQQEGAWETQYF. CDR3 bases: TGTGCCAGCAGCCAACAAGAAGGAGCCTGGGAGACCCAGTACTTC. V gene TRBV9 combines with J gene TRBJ2-5; D not resolved. V was cut by 4 bases and J by 5 bases, with 18 bases left in between. The CDR3 length is 15 residues. The germline gives CDR1 SGDLS, CDR2 YYNGEE.

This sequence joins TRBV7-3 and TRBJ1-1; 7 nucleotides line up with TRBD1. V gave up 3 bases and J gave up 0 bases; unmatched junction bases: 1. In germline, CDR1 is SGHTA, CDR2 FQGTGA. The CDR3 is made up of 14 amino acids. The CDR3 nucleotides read TGTGCCAGCAGCTTCGGGACAGTGAACACTGAAGCTTTCTTT. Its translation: CASSFGTVNTEAFF.

This chain's CDR3 is CASSLGGQGGYTF. As DNA, the CDR3 is TGCGCCAGCAGCTTGGGGGGACAAGGTGGCTACACCTTC. The chain uses TRBV5-1 and TRBJ1-2; TRBD1 might be the D (6 bases). Trimming stripped 0 bases from V and 7 bases from J, with 10 bases between. The CDR3 runs to 13 residues. Per germline, CDR1 SGHRS and CDR2 YFSETQ.

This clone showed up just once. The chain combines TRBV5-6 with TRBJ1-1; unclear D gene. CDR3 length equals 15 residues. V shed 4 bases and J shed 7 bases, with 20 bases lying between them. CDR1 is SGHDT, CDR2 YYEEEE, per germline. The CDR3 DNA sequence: TGTGCCAGCAGCCTCCCGTCCGGGGATCTAAATGAAGCTTTCTTT. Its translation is CASSLPSGDLNEAFF.

CDR3 in amino acids: CASSQNGGEGTEAFF. For the CDR3, the DNA is TGTGCCAGCTCACAAAATGGCGGGGAGGGCACTGAAGCTTTCTTT. The chain recombines TRBV18 with TRBJ1-1; the D is unclear. In germline, CDR1 is KGHSH, CDR2 LQKENI. The CDR3 totals 15 residues. The V and J ends lost 4 bases and 4 bases respectively, with 16 bases between them.

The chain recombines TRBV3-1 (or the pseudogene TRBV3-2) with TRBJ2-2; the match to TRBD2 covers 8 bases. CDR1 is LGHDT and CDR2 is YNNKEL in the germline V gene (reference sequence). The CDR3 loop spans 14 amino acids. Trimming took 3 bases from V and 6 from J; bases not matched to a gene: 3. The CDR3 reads CASSQSGGPGELFF. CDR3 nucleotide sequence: TGTGCCAGCAGCCAGAGCGGGGGCCCCGGGGAGCTGTTTTTT.

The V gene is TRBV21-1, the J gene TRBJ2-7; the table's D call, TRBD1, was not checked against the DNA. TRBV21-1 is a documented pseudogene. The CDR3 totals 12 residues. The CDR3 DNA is TGTGCCAGAGAGGACAGGCCCCCAGAGCAGTACTTC. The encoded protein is CAREDRPPEQYF.

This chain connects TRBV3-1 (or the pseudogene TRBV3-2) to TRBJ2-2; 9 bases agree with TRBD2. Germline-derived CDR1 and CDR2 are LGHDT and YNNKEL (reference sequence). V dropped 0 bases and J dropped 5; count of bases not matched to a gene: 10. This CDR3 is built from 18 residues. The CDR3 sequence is CASSQDRRAGGETGELFF. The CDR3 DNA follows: TGTGCCAGCAGCCAAGATCGAAGAGCGGGGGGTGAGACCGGGGAGCTGTTTTTT.

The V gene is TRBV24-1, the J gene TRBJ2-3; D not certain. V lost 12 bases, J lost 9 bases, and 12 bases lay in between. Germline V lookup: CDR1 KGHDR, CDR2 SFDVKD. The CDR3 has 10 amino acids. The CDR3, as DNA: TGTGCCCCGTGGGCAGGAACGCAGTATTTT. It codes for CAPWAGTQYF.

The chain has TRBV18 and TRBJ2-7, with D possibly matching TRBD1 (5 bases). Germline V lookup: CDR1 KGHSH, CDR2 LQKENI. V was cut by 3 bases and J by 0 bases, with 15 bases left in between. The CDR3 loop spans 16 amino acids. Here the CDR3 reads CASSPYQGEYSYEQYF. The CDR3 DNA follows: TGTGCCAGCTCACCCTACCAAGGGGAATACTCCTACGAGCAGTACTTC.

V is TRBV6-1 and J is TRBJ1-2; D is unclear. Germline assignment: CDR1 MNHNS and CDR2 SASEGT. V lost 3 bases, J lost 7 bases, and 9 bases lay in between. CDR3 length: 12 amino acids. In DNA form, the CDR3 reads TGTGCCAGCAGTGACCCACTCTTTGGCTACACCTTC. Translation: CASSDPLFGYTF.

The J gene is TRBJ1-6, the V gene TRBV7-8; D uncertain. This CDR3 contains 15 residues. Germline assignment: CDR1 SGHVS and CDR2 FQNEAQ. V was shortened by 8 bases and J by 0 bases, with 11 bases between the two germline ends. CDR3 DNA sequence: TGTGCCAGCGGGAGATCCATCTCCTATAATTCACCCCTCCACTTT. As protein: CASGRSISYNSPLHF.

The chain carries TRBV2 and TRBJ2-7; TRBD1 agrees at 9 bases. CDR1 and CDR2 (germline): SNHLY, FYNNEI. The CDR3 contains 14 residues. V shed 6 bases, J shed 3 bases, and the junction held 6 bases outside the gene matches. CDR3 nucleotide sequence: TGTGCCAGCAGCGAACAGGGGGCAGTCTACGAGCAGTACTTC. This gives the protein CASSEQGAVYEQYF. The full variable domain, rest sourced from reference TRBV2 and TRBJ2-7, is EPEVTQTPSHQVTQMGQEVILRCVPISNHLYFYWYRQILGQKVEFLVSFYNNEISEKSEIFDDQFSVERPDGSNFTLKIRSTKLEDSAMYFCASSEQGAVYEQYFGPGTRLTVT.

The CDR3 loop is CASSQETGTPYGYTF. CDR3 nucleotides: TGTGCCAGCAGCCAAGAGACAGGGACCCCCTATGGCTACACCTTC. The chain recombines TRBV3-1 (or the pseudogene TRBV3-2) with TRBJ1-2; 7 bases are shared with TRBD1. The V segment lost 0 bases and the J segment 4 bases; nucleotides outside the gene matches: 5. Germline lookup yields CDR1 LGHDT and CDR2 YNNKEL (reference sequence). The length of the CDR3 is 15 residues.